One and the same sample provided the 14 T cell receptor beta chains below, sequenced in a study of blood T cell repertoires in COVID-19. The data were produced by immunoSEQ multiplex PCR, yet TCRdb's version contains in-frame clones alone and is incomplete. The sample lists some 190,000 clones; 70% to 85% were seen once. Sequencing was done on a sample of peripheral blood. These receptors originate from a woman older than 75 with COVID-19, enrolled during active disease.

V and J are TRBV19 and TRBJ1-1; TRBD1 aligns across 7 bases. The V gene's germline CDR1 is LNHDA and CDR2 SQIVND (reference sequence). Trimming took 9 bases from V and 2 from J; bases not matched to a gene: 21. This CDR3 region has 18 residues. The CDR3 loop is CASLRKTGTAPSNTEAFF. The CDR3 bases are TGTGCCAGCCTAAGAAAGACCGGGACAGCTCCTAGTAACACTGAAGCTTTCTTT.

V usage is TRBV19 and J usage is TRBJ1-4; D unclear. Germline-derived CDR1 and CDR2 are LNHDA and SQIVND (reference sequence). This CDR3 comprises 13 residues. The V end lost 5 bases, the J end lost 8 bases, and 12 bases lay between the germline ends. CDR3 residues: CASSPTLTEKLFF. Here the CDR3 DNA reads TGTGCCAGTAGTCCCACTTTAACGGAAAAACTGTTTTTT.

The DNA of the CDR3 is TGTGCCACCAGCAGAGGTGTCCGGGAGGAGGCTGAAGCTTTCTTT. Translating it yields CATSRGVREEAEAFF. This chain uses TRBV15 with TRBJ1-1; no definite D call. The CDR3 covers 15 residues. With 1 base removed from V and 6 bases from J, the gap between germline ends came to 15 bases. Germline V CDR1 and CDR2: LNHNV, YYDKDF (reference sequence).

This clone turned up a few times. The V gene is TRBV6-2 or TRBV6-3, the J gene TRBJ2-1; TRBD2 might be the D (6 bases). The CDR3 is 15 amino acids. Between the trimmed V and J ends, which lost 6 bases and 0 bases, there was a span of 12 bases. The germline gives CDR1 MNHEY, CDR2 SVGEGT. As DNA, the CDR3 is TGTGCCAGCAGCCGCCGGGGAGGCTCCTACAATGAGCAGTTCTTC. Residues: CASSRRGGSYNEQFF.

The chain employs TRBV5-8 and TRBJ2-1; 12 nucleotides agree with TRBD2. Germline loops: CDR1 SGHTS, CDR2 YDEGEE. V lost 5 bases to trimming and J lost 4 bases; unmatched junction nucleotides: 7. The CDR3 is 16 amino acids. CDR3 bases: TGTGCCAGCAGTTCCCACGGGACTAGCGGGTACAATGAGCAGTTCTTC. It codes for CASSSHGTSGYNEQFF.

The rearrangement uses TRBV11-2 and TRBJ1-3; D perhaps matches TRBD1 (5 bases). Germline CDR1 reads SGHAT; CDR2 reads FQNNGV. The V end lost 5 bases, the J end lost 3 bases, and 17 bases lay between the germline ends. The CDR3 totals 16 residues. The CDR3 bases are TGTGCCAGCAGCGCCAAACCCAGGGCTGGTGGAAACACCATATATTTT. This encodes CASSAKPRAGGNTIYF.

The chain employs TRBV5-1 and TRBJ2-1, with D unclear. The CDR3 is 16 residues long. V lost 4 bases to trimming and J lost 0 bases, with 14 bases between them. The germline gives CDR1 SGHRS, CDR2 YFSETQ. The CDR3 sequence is CASSPESWSSYNEQFF. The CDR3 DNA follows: TGCGCCAGCAGCCCGGAAAGTTGGAGCTCCTACAATGAGCAGTTCTTC.

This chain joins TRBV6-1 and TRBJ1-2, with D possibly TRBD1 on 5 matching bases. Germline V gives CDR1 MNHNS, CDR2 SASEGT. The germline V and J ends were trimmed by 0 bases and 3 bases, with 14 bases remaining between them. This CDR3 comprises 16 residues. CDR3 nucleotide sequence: TGTGCCAGCAGTGAAGCGCATGGGGCAACCTACTATGGCTACACCTTC. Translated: CASSEAHGATYYGYTF.

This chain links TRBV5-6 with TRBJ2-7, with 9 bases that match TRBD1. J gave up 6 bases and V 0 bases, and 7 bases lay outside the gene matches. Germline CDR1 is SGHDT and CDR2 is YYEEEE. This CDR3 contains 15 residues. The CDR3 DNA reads TGTGCCAGCAGCTTGGGAGGGACAGGGAACGGCGAGCAGTACTTC. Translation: CASSLGGTGNGEQYF.

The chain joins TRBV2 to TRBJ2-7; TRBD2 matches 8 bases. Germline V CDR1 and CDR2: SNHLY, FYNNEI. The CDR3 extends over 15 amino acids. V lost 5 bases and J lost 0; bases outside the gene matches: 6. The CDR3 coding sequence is TGTGCCAGCAGTCCCCTAGCGGGCATCTCCTACGAGCAGTACTTC. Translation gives CASSPLAGISYEQYF.

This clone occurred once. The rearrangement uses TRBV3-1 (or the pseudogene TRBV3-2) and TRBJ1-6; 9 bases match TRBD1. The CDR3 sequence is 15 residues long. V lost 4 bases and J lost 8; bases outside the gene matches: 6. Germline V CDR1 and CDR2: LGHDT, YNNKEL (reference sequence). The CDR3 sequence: CASSPLQGADSPLHF. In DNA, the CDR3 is TGTGCCAGCAGCCCGCTACAGGGGGCGGATTCACCCCTCCACTTT.

DNA of the CDR3: TGTGCCAGCAGCCTGCGGGAAAGGGAGGGCTACACCTTC. Encoded protein: CASSLREREGYTF. The J gene is TRBJ1-2, the V gene TRBV5-5; D is unclear. V lost 4 bases, J lost 8 bases, and 15 bases lay in between. The V gene's germline CDR1 is SGHKS and CDR2 YYEKEE (reference sequence). The length of the CDR3 is 13 residues.

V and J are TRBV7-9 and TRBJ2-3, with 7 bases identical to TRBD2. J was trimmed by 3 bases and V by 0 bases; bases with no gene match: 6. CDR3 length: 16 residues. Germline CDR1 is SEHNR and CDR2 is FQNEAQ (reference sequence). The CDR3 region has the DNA TGTGCCAGCAGCTTAGCGTGGCCGGGAGGAACAGATACGCAGTATTTT. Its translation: CASSLAWPGGTDTQYF.

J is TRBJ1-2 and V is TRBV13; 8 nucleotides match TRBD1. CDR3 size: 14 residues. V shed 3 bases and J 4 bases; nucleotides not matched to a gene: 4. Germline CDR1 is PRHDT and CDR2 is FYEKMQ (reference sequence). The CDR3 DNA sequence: TGTGCCAGCAGCTTGGACAGGGCAACCTATGGCTACACCTTC. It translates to CASSLDRATYGYTF.